This T cell receptor beta chain was sequenced during a study of CD8+CD57+ T cells in acquired aplastic anemia. About the research overall: Sorted CD4+ and CD8+ cells yielded roughly 3 ug of DNA on average.

CD8+CD57+ cell expansion, shown by flow cytometry, had occurred in the patients selected for sequencing. Patients were treatment-naive when blood was sampled. The germline gives CDR1 SQVTM, CDR2 ANQGSEA. The CDR3 has 14 residues. With V trimmed by 6 bases and J by 2 bases, 7 bases remained unmatched. Both TCR beta VDJ combination and CDR3 sequence profiling were carried out. Genomic DNA was the template for this profiling. In TCRdb, the reads were re-called with MiXCR into one record per CDR3 protein. The data hold under 200,000 distinct CDR3 sequences, with around 48% observed a single time. Study outcomes and limitations: Patients and controls shared 25 to 35 CD8+ CDR3 sequences, which appeared highly expressed in patients and within their immunodominant clones.

With regard to this clonotype: Its specificity is unknown.

The J gene is TRBJ1-2, the V gene TRBV29-1, with 9 bases aligning to TRBD1. The source material was sorted CD4+, CD8+, or CD8+CD57+ T cells (not recorded which) from PBMCs. The sequence came from a human donor with aplastic anemia. The CDR3 DNA reads as TGCAGCGTCGACGGACAGGGGACCAACTATGGCTACACCTTC. Its translation is CSVDGQGTNYGYTF.